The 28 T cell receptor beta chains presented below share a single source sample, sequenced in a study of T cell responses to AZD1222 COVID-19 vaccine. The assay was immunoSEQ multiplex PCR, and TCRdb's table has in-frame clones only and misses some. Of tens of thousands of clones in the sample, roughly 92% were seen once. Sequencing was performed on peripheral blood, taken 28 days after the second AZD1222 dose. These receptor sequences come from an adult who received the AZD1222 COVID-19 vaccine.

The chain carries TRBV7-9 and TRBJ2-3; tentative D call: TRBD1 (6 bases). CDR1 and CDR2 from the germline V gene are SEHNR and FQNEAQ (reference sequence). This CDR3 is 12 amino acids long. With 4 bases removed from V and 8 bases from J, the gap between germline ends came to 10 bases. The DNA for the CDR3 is TGTGCCAGCAGCTGGGACACGACTACGCAGTATTTT. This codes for CASSWDTTTQYF.

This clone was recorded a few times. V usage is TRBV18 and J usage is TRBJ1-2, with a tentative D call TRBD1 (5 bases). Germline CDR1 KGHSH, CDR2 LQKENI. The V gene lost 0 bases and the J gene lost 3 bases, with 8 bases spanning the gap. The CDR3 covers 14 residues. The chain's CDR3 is CASSPPGVDYGYTF. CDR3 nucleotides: TGTGCCAGCTCACCACCGGGGGTGGACTATGGCTACACCTTC. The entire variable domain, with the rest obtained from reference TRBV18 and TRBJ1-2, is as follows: NAGVMQNPRHLVRRRGQEARLRCSPMKGHSHVYWYRQLPEEGLKFMVYLQKENIIDESGMPKERFSAEFPKEGPSILRIQQVVRGDSAAYFCASSPPGVDYGYTFGSGTRLTVV.

The CDR3 spells CASREGGPGVNSPLHF. In DNA, the CDR3 is TGTGCCAGCAGAGAAGGGGGTCCGGGTGTTAATTCACCCCTCCACTTT. The V gene is TRBV11-3, the J gene TRBJ1-6, with D tentatively TRBD1 (6 bases). The CDR3 is made up of 16 amino acids. V was clipped by 6 bases and J by 6 bases, with 18 bases between them. CDR1 is SGHNT and CDR2 is YENEEA in the germline V gene.

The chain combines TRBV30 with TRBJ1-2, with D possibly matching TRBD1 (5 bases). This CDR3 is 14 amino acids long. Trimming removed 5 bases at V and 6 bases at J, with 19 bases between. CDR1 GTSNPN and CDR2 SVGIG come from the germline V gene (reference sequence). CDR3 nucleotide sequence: TGTGCCTGGGTCCGGACACCCTTGGATGATGGCTACACCTTC. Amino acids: CAWVRTPLDDGYTF.

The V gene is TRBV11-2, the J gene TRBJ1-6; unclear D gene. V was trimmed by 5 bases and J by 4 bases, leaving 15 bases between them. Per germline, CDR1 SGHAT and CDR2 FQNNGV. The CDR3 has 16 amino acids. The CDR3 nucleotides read TGTGCCAGCAGCCCCGGACGGAACTTATATAATTCACCCCTCCACTTT. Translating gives CASSPGRNLYNSPLHF.

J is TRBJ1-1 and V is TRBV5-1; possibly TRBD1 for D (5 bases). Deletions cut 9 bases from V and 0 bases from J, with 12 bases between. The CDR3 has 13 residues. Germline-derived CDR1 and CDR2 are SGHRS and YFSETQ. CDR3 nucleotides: TGCGCCACCCGCCGGGACTTGAACACTGAAGCTTTCTTT. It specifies CATRRDLNTEAFF. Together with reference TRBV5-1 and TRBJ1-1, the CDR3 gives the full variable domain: KAGVTQTPRYLIKTRGQQVTLSCSPISGHRSVSWYQQTPGQGLQFLFEYFSETQRNKGNFPGRFSGRQFSNSRSEMNVSTLELGDSALYLCATRRDLNTEAFFGQGTRLTVV.

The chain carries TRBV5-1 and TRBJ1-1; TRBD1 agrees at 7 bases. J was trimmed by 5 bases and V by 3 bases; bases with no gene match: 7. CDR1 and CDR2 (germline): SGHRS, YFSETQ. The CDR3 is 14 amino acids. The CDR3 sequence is CASSWDSLSTEAFF. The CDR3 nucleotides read TGCGCCAGCAGCTGGGACAGTCTCTCGACTGAAGCTTTCTTT.

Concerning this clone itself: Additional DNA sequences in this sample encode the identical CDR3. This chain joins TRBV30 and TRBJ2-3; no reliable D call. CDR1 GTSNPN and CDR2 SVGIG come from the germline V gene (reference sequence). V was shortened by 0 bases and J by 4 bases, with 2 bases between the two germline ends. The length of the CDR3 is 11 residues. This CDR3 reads CAWSVSDTQYF. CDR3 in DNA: TGTGCCTGGAGTGTGTCAGATACGCAGTATTTT.

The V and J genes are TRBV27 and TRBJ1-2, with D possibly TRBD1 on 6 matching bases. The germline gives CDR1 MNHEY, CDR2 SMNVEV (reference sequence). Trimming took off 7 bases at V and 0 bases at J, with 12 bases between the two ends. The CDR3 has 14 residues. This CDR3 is CASTPRGANYGYTF. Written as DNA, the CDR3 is TGTGCCAGCACCCCCAGGGGAGCTAACTATGGCTACACCTTC.

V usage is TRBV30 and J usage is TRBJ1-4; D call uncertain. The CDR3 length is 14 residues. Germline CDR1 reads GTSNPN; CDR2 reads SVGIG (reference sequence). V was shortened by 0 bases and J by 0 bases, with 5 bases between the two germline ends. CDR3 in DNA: TGTGCCTGGAGTGTAGTTGCAACTAATGAAAAACTGTTTTTT. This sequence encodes CAWSVVATNEKLFF.

The CDR3 bases are TGTGCCAGCCTCCCTAGCGGGGACGACGAGCAGTACTTC. It is translated as CASLPSGDDEQYF. The rearrangement joins TRBV11-2 to TRBJ2-7, with 9 bases fitting TRBD2. J was trimmed by 5 bases and V by 8 bases; bases with no gene match: 7. The CDR3 loop spans 13 amino acids. Germline loops: CDR1 SGHAT, CDR2 FQNNGV.

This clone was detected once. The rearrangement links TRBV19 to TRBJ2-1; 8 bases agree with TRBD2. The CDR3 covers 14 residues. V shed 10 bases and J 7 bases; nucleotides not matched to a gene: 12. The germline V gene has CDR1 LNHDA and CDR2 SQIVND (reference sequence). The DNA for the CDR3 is TGTGCCATTGAACCTAGCGGGTATAAGAATGAGCAGTTCTTC. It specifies CAIEPSGYKNEQFF.

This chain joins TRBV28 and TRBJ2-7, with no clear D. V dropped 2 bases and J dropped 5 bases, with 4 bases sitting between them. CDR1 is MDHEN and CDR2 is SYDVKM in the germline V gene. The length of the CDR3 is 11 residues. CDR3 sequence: CASSLLNEQYF. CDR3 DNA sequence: TGTGCCAGCAGTTTACTCAACGAGCAGTACTTC.

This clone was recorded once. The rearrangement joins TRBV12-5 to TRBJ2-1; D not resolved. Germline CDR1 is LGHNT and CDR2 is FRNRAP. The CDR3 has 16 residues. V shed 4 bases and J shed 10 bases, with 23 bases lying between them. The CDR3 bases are TGTGCTAGTGGTTCAGCCTCTACTTCTTTTTTGGGCGAGCAGTTCTTC. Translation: CASGSASTSFLGEQFF.

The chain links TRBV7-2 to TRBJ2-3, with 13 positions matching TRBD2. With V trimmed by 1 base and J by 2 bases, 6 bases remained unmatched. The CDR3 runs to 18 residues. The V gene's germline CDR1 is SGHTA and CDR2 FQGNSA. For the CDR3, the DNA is TGTGCCAGCAGCTTAGAACTAGCGGGGGGGCTTGACACAGATACGCAGTATTTT. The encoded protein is CASSLELAGGLDTDTQYF.

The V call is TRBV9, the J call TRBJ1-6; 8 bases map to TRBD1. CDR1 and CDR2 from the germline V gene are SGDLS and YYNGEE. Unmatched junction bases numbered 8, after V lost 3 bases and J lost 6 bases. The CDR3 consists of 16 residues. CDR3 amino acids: CASSAAGTGGNSPLHF. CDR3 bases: TGTGCCAGCAGCGCGGCCGGGACAGGCGGTAATTCACCCCTCCACTTT. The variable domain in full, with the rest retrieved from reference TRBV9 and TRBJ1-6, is DSGVTQTPKHLITATGQRVTLRCSPRSGDLSVYWYQQSLDQGLQFLIQYYNGEERAKGNILERFSAQQFPDLHSELNLSSLELGDSALYFCASSAAGTGGNSPLHFGNGTRLTVT.

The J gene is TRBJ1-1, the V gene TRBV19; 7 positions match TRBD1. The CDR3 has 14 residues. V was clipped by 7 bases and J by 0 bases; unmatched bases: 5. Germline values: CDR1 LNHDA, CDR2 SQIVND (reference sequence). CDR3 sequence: CASNTGAMNTEAFF. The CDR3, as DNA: TGTGCCAGTAACACAGGGGCGATGAACACTGAAGCTTTCTTT.

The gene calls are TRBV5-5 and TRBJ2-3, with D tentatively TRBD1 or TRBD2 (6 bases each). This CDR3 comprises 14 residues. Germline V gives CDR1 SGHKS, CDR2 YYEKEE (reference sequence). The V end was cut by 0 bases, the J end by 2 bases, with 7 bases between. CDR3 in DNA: TGTGCCAGCAGCTTGGCGGGGGCCACAGATACGCAGTATTTT. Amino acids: CASSLAGATDTQYF.

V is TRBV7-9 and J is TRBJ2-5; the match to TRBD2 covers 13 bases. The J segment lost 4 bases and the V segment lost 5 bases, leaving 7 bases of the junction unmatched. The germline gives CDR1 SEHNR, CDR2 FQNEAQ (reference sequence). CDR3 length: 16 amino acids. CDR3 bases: TGTGCCAGCAGCCCCCGACTAGCGGGGGGAGGAGAGACCCAGTACTTC. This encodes CASSPRLAGGGETQYF.

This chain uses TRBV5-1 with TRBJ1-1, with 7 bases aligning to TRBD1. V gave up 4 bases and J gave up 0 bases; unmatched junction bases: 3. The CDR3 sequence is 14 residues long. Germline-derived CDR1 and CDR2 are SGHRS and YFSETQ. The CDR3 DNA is TGCGCCAGCAGCGGGACAGTGGTGAACACTGAAGCTTTCTTT. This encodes CASSGTVVNTEAFF.

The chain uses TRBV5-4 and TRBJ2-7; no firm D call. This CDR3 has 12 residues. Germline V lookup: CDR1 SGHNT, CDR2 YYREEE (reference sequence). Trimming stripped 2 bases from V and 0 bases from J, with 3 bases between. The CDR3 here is CASSLNSYEQYF. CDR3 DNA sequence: TGTGCCAGCAGCTTAAACTCCTACGAGCAGTACTTC.

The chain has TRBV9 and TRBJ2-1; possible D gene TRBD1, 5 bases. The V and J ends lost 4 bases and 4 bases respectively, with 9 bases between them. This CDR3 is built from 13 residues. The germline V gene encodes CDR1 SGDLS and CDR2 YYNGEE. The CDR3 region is CASSQDIYNEQFF. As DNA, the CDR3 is TGTGCCAGCAGCCAGGACATTTACAATGAGCAGTTCTTC.

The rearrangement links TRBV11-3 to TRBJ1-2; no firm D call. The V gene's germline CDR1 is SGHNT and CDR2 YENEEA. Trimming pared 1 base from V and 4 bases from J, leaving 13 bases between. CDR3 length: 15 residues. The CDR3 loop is CASSLVLTWAYGYTF. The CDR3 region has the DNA TGTGCCAGCAGCTTAGTGTTAACTTGGGCCTATGGCTACACCTTC.

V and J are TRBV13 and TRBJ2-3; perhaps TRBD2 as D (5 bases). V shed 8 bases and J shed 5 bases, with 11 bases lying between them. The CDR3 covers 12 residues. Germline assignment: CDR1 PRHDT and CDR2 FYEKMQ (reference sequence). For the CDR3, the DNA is TGTGCCAGCGCGAATCGGGGAGATACGCAGTATTTT. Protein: CASANRGDTQYF. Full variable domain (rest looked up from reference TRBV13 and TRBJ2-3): AAGVIQSPRHLIKEKRETATLKCYPIPRHDTVYWYQQGPGQDPQFLISFYEKMQSDKGSIPDRFSAQQFSDYHSELNMSSLELGDSALYFCASANRGDTQYFGPGTRLTVL.

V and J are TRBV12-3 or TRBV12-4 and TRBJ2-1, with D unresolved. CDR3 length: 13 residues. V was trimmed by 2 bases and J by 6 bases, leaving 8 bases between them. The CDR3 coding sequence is TGTGCCAGCAGTTTACCATACCCCAATGAGCAGTTCTTC. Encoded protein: CASSLPYPNEQFF.

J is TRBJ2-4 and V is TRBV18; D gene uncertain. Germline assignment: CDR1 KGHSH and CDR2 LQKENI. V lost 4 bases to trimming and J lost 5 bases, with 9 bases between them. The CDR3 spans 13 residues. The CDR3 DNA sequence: TGTGCCAGCTCACTTGAGACCGAAAACATTCAGTACTTC. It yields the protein CASSLETENIQYF.

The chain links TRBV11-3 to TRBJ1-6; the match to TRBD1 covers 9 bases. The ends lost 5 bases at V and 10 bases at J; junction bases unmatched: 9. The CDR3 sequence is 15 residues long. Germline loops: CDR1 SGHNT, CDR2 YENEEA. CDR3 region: CASSVTGTGRSPLHF. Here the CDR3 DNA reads TGTGCCAGCAGCGTTACCGGGACAGGGCGGTCACCCCTCCACTTT.

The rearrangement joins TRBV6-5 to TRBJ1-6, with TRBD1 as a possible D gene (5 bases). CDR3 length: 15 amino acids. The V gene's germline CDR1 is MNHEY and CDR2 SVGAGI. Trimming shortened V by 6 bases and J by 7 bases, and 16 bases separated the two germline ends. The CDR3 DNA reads TGTGCCAGCAGGTCCGACAGAGAATGGAATTCACCCCTCCACTTT. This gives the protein CASRSDREWNSPLHF.